These 20 T cell receptor beta chains came from one sample sequenced in a study of T cells in Graves' hyperthyroidism and ophthalmopathy. TCR beta CDR3 regions were amplified from RNA transcripts. In the first-round RT-PCR of the TCR CDR3, the HTBI primer set was used. Using its own MiXCR run on the multiplex PCR reads, TCRdb lists one record per CDR3 protein. Of fewer than 600,000 distinct CDR3 sequences detected, about 15% appear once; the ten largest clones hold 11% to 15%. Sequences were obtained from blood. These receptors originate from a woman in her forties with Graves' hyperthyroidism.

This clonotype showed up just a few times. The chain combines TRBV7-9 with TRBJ2-7, with no clear D. This CDR3 is built from 12 residues. V lost 5 bases to trimming and J lost 5 bases, with 10 bases between them. Germline V lookup: CDR1 SEHNR, CDR2 FQNEAQ (reference sequence). CDR3 sequence: CASSRFIDEQYF. The CDR3 nucleotides are TGTGCCAGCAGCCGATTTATAGACGAGCAGTACTTC.

This clonotype was detected many times. The rearrangement links TRBV12-3 or TRBV12-4 to TRBJ1-2; D perhaps matches TRBD1 (6 bases). The CDR3 loop spans 14 amino acids. Trimming shortened V by 6 bases and J by 5 bases, and 16 bases separated the two germline ends. Here the CDR3 reads CASSRRGTSYGYTF. In DNA, the CDR3 is TGTGCCAGCAGCCGACGCGGGACATCATATGGCTACACCTTC.

This clonotype was counted at least ten times. The chain combines TRBV30 with TRBJ1-1; 7 bases align to TRBD1. V dropped 3 bases and J dropped 4; count of bases not matched to a gene: 14. In germline, CDR1 is GTSNPN, CDR2 SVGIG (reference sequence). The CDR3 sequence is 16 residues long. The CDR3 nucleotides are TGTGCCTGGAGAGACGGGACAGCCTTCGGGAGCACTGAAGCTTTCTTT. Its translation: CAWRDGTAFGSTEAFF.

This chain connects TRBV29-1 to TRBJ1-5; D is perhaps TRBD1 (6 bases). The CDR3 covers 12 residues. CDR1 SQVTM and CDR2 ANQGSEA come from the germline V gene. Trimming pared 5 bases from V and 3 bases from J, leaving 8 bases between. The DNA of the CDR3 is TGCAGCGTTTCAGGGGTCAATCAGCCCCAGCATTTT. Its protein is CSVSGVNQPQHF.

In its sample, this clonotype was seen many times. The rearrangement joins TRBV20-1 to TRBJ2-7; D is ambiguous. With 0 bases removed from V and 5 bases from J, the gap between germline ends came to 5 bases. The CDR3 is made up of 11 amino acids. The germline gives CDR1 DFQATT, CDR2 SNEGSKA (reference sequence). CDR3 amino acids: CSAREKNEQYF. The CDR3 DNA reads TGCAGTGCTAGAGAGAAAAACGAGCAGTACTTC.

This clonotype showed up just a few times. The genes are TRBV30 and TRBJ1-5, with D perhaps matching TRBD1 (6 bases). CDR1 is GTSNPN and CDR2 is SVGIG in the germline V gene (reference sequence). Trimming cost V 3 bases and J 3 bases, with 9 bases left between them. This CDR3 is 13 amino acids long. The CDR3 nucleotides read TGTGCCTGGAGCCGGACAGACAATCAGCCCCAGCATTTT. Its protein product is CAWSRTDNQPQHF.

This clonotype was recorded a few times. The rearrangement joins TRBV3-1 to TRBJ1-4; no definite D call. Germline assignment: CDR1 LGHDT and CDR2 YNNKEL (reference sequence). CDR3 length: 15 residues. V shed 4 bases and J shed 8 bases, with 17 bases lying between them. The chain's CDR3 is CASSLLSELSEKLFF. The CDR3 DNA sequence: TGTGCCAGCAGCCTACTCTCAGAGTTGAGCGAAAAACTGTTTTTT.

This clonotype came up many times. This chain uses TRBV20-1 with TRBJ2-1; 12 nucleotides line up with TRBD2. V lost 0 bases and J lost 6; bases outside the gene matches: 6. The CDR3 totals 16 residues. In germline, CDR1 is DFQATT, CDR2 SNEGSKA (reference sequence). Here the CDR3 reads CSARDPGLAGINEQFF. Here the CDR3 DNA reads TGCAGTGCTAGAGATCCCGGACTAGCGGGAATCAATGAGCAGTTCTTC.

This rearrangement joins TRBV29-1 to TRBJ2-1; either TRBD1 or TRBD2 may fit D (5 bases each). Germline V gene sequence: CDR1 SQVTM, CDR2 ANQGSEA. The CDR3 runs to 14 residues. V was clipped by 6 bases and J by 1 base, with 13 bases between them. The CDR3 DNA reads as TGCAGCGTCGCCGCCGGGGCGTCCTACAATGAGCAGTTCTTC. Encoded protein: CSVAAGASYNEQFF.

The CDR3 loop is CASSYRPDGNEQFF. CDR3 DNA: TGTGCCAGCAGTTACCGACCAGACGGGAATGAGCAGTTCTTC. The gene calls are TRBV6-9 and TRBJ2-1; D ambiguous. Trimming pared 3 bases from V and 7 bases from J, leaving 13 bases between. Germline-derived CDR1 and CDR2 are MNHGY and SVAAGI. This CDR3 is 14 amino acids long.

The gene calls are TRBV5-5 and TRBJ1-3; D perhaps matches TRBD1 (5 bases). V was shortened by 0 bases and J by 0 bases, with 7 bases between the two germline ends. CDR3 length: 15 amino acids. Germline CDR1 reads SGHKS; CDR2 reads YYEKEE (reference sequence). CDR3: CASSLEGDSGNTIYF. CDR3 DNA sequence: TGTGCCAGCAGCTTGGAAGGGGACTCTGGAAACACCATATATTTT.

This clonotype has more than one count but fewer than ten. V gene TRBV3-1 combines with J gene TRBJ2-1, with TRBD2 matching over 9 bases. The ends lost 4 bases at V and 8 bases at J; junction bases unmatched: 9. The CDR3 is 15 amino acids. Germline CDR1 is LGHDT and CDR2 is YNNKEL (reference sequence). CDR3 coding DNA: TGTGCCAGCAGCCTCCAGGGACTAGCTAGAGATGAGCAGTTCTTC. Amino acid sequence: CASSLQGLARDEQFF.

The rearrangement joins TRBV7-3 to TRBJ2-1; possibly TRBD1 for D (5 bases). Germline V CDR1 and CDR2: SGHTA, FQGTGA. Trimming cost V 2 bases and J 8 bases, with 10 bases left between them. This CDR3 spans 13 amino acids. CDR3 coding DNA: TGTGCCAGCAGCTTATACGGCAGGGATGAGCAGTTCTTC. It yields the protein CASSLYGRDEQFF.

The V gene is TRBV12-3 or TRBV12-4, the J gene TRBJ2-1; maybe TRBD2 (5 bases). This CDR3 contains 14 residues. V lost 6 bases to trimming and J lost 7 bases, with 16 bases between them. DNA of the CDR3: TGTGCCAGCAGGGAGATCAGTTGGAGGAATGAGCAGTTCTTC. Translated, it gives CASREISWRNEQFF.

The rearrangement uses TRBV5-1 and TRBJ1-1; D is perhaps TRBD1 (6 bases). The V gene's germline CDR1 is SGHRS and CDR2 YFSETQ. V gave up 0 bases and J gave up 3 bases, with 15 bases separating them. This CDR3 region has 16 residues. For the CDR3, the DNA is TGCGCCAGCAGCTTGGGGTCGGGGGGCGCGGACACTGAAGCTTTCTTT. Protein product: CASSLGSGGADTEAFF.

The genes are TRBV2 and TRBJ1-4; D is possibly TRBD1 (5 bases). V was cut by 3 bases and J by 5 bases, with 19 bases left in between. This CDR3 is 17 amino acids long. CDR1 SNHLY and CDR2 FYNNEI come from the germline V gene. The CDR3 coding sequence is TGTGCCAGCAGTGATGGCCGAGGGGTCGGGGAAAATGAAAAACTGTTTTTT. Its protein is CASSDGRGVGENEKLFF.

The rearrangement joins TRBV28 to TRBJ1-1; D gene unclear. The CDR3 totals 13 residues. Germline assignment: CDR1 MDHEN and CDR2 SYDVKM. V was shortened by 2 bases and J by 4 bases, with 8 bases between the two germline ends. The CDR3 reads CASSLTSGTEAFF. DNA of the CDR3: TGTGCCAGCAGTTTAACCTCCGGCACTGAAGCTTTCTTT.

This clonotype appeared many times. The chain joins TRBV7-9 to TRBJ2-1; tentative D call: TRBD2 (6 bases). The CDR3 is 14 amino acids. Per the germline V gene, CDR1 is SEHNR and CDR2 is FQNEAQ (reference sequence). The V end was cut by 8 bases, the J end by 1 base, with 12 bases between. This CDR3 is CASELSGSYNEQFF. CDR3 bases: TGTGCCAGCGAACTTAGCGGTTCCTACAATGAGCAGTTCTTC.

Many counts were recorded for this clonotype. The rearrangement joins TRBV11-2 to TRBJ2-3, with TRBD1 as a possible D gene (6 bases). V was clipped by 3 bases and J by 3 bases, with 10 bases between them. CDR1 is SGHAT, CDR2 FQNNGV, per germline. This CDR3 is built from 14 residues. The CDR3 spells CASSFWGPTDTQYF. For the CDR3, the DNA is TGTGCCAGCAGCTTTTGGGGGCCGACAGATACGCAGTATTTT. The full variable domain, its missing parts supplied by reference TRBV11-2 and TRBJ2-3, is EAGVAQSPRYKIIEKRQSVAFWCNPISGHATLYWYQQILGQGPKLLIQFQNNGVVDDSQLPKDRFSAERLKGVDSTLKIQPAKLEDSAVYLCASSFWGPTDTQYFGPGTRLTVL.

This clonotype was detected many times. The chain is built from TRBV7-3 and TRBJ1-5; TRBD1 aligns across 8 bases. With V trimmed by 0 bases and J by 2 bases, 6 bases remained unmatched. This CDR3 spans 17 amino acids. CDR1 and CDR2 (germline): SGHTA, FQGTGA. The CDR3 nucleotides read TGTGCCAGCAGCTTAACAGGGACAGGACGGGGCAATCAGCCCCAGCATTTT. Translating it yields CASSLTGTGRGNQPQHF.